One sample yielded the 21 T cell receptor beta chains listed below, sequenced in a study of blood T cell repertoires in COVID-19. TCRdb's copy holds only in-frame clones and misses some; the assay was immunoSEQ multiplex PCR. The data show 210,000 or so clones, with 82% seen just once and more than 10% held by the top ten. The specimen sequenced was peripheral blood. The source is a woman between 40 and 55 years old with acute or convalescent COVID-19.

To note about this clone: Other DNA variants within this sample encode the same CDR3. The chain is built from TRBV4-3 and TRBJ1-2; 10 bases are shared with TRBD1. CDR1 and CDR2 (germline): LGHNA, YSLEER. This CDR3 region has 15 residues. V was pared by 3 bases and J by 8 bases, with 9 bases of the junction left unmatched. CDR3 amino acids: CASSQDPGQGRGYTF. The CDR3 bases are TGCGCCAGCAGCCAGGATCCGGGACAGGGGAGAGGCTACACCTTC.

This CDR3 is CASSPPQGTYTF. CDR3 nucleotides: TGTGCCAGCTCACCACCTCAGGGGACCTACACCTTC. The chain links TRBV18 to TRBJ1-2; D perhaps matches TRBD1 (6 bases). Trimming removed 0 bases at V and 10 bases at J, with 9 bases between. CDR3 length: 12 amino acids. The V gene's germline CDR1 is KGHSH and CDR2 LQKENI.

The chain employs TRBV21-1 and TRBJ1-1; the DNA was not used to check the table's D call, TRBD1. TRBV21-1 counts as a pseudogene. The CDR3 spans 16 residues. CDR3 sequence: CASSNRQPLKNTEAFF. CDR3 DNA: TGTGCCAGCAGCAACCGACAGCCCTTAAAGAACACTGAAGCTTTCTTT.

V gene TRBV9 combines with J gene TRBJ2-2, with 9 bases aligning to TRBD2. The CDR3 loop spans 16 amino acids. CDR1 is SGDLS and CDR2 is YYNGEE in the germline V gene. The J segment lost 5 bases and the V segment lost 4 bases, leaving 9 bases of the junction unmatched. The CDR3 region has the DNA TGTGCCAGCAGCTTGGGACTAGCCAGTTTGACCGGGGAGCTGTTTTTT. This sequence encodes CASSLGLASLTGELFF.

The chain combines TRBV27 with TRBJ2-5, with TRBD1 matching over 10 bases. The V segment lost 5 bases and the J segment 5 bases; nucleotides outside the gene matches: 8. This CDR3 comprises 15 residues. Germline V gene data show CDR1 as MNHEY and CDR2 as SMNVEV (reference sequence). CDR3 coding DNA: TGTGCCAGCAGTCCCAGGGACAGGGGATACGAGACCCAGTACTTC. Residues: CASSPRDRGYETQYF.

This clone came up once. The chain carries TRBV2 and TRBJ2-5; possibly TRBD2 for D (5 bases). Germline CDR1 SNHLY, CDR2 FYNNEI. V gave up 3 bases and J gave up 12 bases, with 14 bases separating them. The CDR3 extends over 12 amino acids. For the CDR3, the DNA is TGTGCCAGCAGTGAGGTCCCGGGGAAGAAGTACTTC. This gives the protein CASSEVPGKKYF.

There are a few counts of this clone. The chain links TRBV4-3 to TRBJ1-2; D gene ambiguous. Germline V lookup: CDR1 LGHNA, CDR2 YSLEER. The CDR3 covers 14 residues. V was cut by 0 bases and J by 2 bases, with 7 bases left in between. CDR3 loop: CASSQERENYGYTF. The DNA for the CDR3 is TGCGCCAGCAGCCAAGAGAGGGAGAACTATGGCTACACCTTC.

The chain uses TRBV7-6 and TRBJ2-1; D might be TRBD2 (5 bases). This CDR3 is built from 15 residues. The germline gives CDR1 SGHVS, CDR2 FNYEAQ. Trimming left V 1 base short and J 7 bases short, with 14 bases between. CDR3 loop: CASSLVAPSGNEQFF. As DNA, the CDR3 is TGTGCCAGCAGCTTAGTTGCCCCCTCGGGGAATGAGCAGTTCTTC.

The chain has TRBV15 and TRBJ2-2; 8 positions match TRBD2. Germline V CDR1 and CDR2: LNHNV, YYDKDF (reference sequence). This CDR3 region has 16 residues. V gave up 1 base and J gave up 2 bases; unmatched junction bases: 3. This CDR3 is CATSRGSGVNTGELFF. CDR3 sequence (DNA): TGTGCCACCAGCAGAGGTAGCGGGGTTAACACCGGGGAGCTGTTTTTT.

The V and J genes are TRBV7-6 and TRBJ2-7; 9 bases agree with TRBD2. The CDR3 runs to 12 residues. The germline V gene encodes CDR1 SGHVS and CDR2 FNYEAQ. V lost 8 bases, J lost 5 bases, and 4 bases stayed unmatched. CDR3 DNA sequence: TGTGCCAGCGGGACTAGCCTGGACGAGCAGTACTTC. Its protein product is CASGTSLDEQYF.

The V call is TRBV4-1, the J call TRBJ1-5, with D perhaps matching TRBD1 (6 bases). CDR1 MGHRA and CDR2 YSYEKL come from the germline V gene. The CDR3 is 16 residues long. The V gene lost 2 bases and the J gene lost 6 bases, with 17 bases spanning the gap. As DNA, the CDR3 is TGCGCCAGCAGCCAACCCCCCGACAGGTCCGCTCAGCCCCAGCATTTT. This codes for CASSQPPDRSAQPQHF.

This sequence joins TRBV6-5 and TRBJ2-5, with D perhaps TRBD2 (6 bases). Germline-derived CDR1 and CDR2 are MNHEY and SVGAGI. The CDR3 loop spans 14 amino acids. V was pared by 2 bases and J by 4 bases, with 11 bases between. CDR3 in amino acids: CASSYGGIRETQYF. The DNA of the CDR3 is TGTGCCAGCAGTTACGGAGGGATCCGAGAGACCCAGTACTTC.

The chain is built from TRBV19 and TRBJ1-1, with 7 positions matching TRBD1. V lost 7 bases and J lost 4; bases outside the gene matches: 9. Germline CDR1 and CDR2: LNHDA and SQIVND (reference sequence). The CDR3 covers 14 residues. CDR3 DNA sequence: TGTGCCAGTACGACAGGGCAGTACGGCACTGAAGCTTTCTTT. Its protein is CASTTGQYGTEAFF.

The gene calls are TRBV9 and TRBJ2-6; D gene uncertain. This CDR3 is built from 16 residues. The germline V and J ends were trimmed by 3 bases and 1 base, with 11 bases remaining between them. The V gene's germline CDR1 is SGDLS and CDR2 YYNGEE. CDR3 in DNA: TGTGCCAGCAGCGGATCCTATAAATCTGGGGCCAACGTCCTGACTTTC. Translation: CASSGSYKSGANVLTF.

The gene calls are TRBV27 and TRBJ1-1, with D perhaps matching TRBD1 (5 bases). The CDR3 contains 13 residues. Trimming shortened V by 5 bases and J by 2 bases, and 9 bases separated the two germline ends. Germline V lookup: CDR1 MNHEY, CDR2 SMNVEV (reference sequence). The CDR3 is CASSPQGNTEAFF. In DNA form, the CDR3 reads TGTGCCAGCAGTCCTCAGGGTAACACTGAAGCTTTCTTT.

V usage is TRBV6-2 or TRBV6-3 and J usage is TRBJ2-3, with D possibly being TRBD2 (6 bases). The CDR3 loop spans 16 amino acids. V was clipped by 5 bases and J by 2 bases, with 17 bases between them. CDR1 is MNHEY, CDR2 SVGEGT, per germline. The CDR3 DNA follows: TGTGCCAGCAGTAACCGGAGAAGCGGGTCCACAGATACGCAGTATTTT. This gives the protein CASSNRRSGSTDTQYF.

The chain recombines TRBV25-1 with TRBJ2-7; TRBD2 agrees at 13 bases. Germline V gene lookup returns CDR1 MGHDK and CDR2 SYGVNS. Trimming removed 2 bases from V and 3 bases from J; junction bases left unmatched: 4. CDR3 length: 16 amino acids. The CDR3 protein is CASSENGLAGDYEQYF. CDR3 nucleotides: TGTGCCAGCAGTGAAAATGGACTAGCGGGAGACTACGAGCAGTACTTC.

This chain links TRBV2 with TRBJ1-5; D is unclear. This CDR3 contains 15 residues. Trimming shortened V by 5 bases and J by 1 base, and 12 bases separated the two germline ends. Germline CDR1 reads SNHLY; CDR2 reads FYNNEI. CDR3 sequence: CASSPREGSNQPQHF. DNA for the CDR3: TGTGCCAGCAGTCCCCGGGAGGGCAGCAATCAGCCCCAGCATTTT.

The V and J genes are TRBV7-2 and TRBJ2-6; D might be TRBD2 (6 bases). CDR1 is SGHTA, CDR2 FQGNSA, per germline. The ends were cut back, 5 bases at V and 2 bases at J, with 10 bases in the middle. The CDR3 length is 15 residues. The CDR3 DNA follows: TGTGCCAGCAGCGTGGGGGGAACTGGGGCCAACGTCCTGACTTTC. This translates into CASSVGGTGANVLTF.

V is TRBV7-2 and J is TRBJ2-3; 12 bases line up with TRBD2. V dropped 5 bases and J dropped 2; count of bases not matched to a gene: 2. Per germline, CDR1 SGHTA and CDR2 FQGNSA. This CDR3 contains 15 residues. The CDR3 DNA reads as TGTGCCAGCAGCCGGACTAGCGGGGACACAGATACGCAGTATTTT. It specifies CASSRTSGDTDTQYF.

The chain joins TRBV11-3 to TRBJ2-2; D is undetermined. Germline lookup yields CDR1 SGHNT and CDR2 YENEEA. The CDR3 totals 15 residues. V was cut by 4 bases and J by 0 bases, with 9 bases left in between. For the CDR3, the DNA is TGTGCCAGCAGCTACGACACCCCGAACACCGGGGAGCTGTTTTTT. Its translation: CASSYDTPNTGELFF.